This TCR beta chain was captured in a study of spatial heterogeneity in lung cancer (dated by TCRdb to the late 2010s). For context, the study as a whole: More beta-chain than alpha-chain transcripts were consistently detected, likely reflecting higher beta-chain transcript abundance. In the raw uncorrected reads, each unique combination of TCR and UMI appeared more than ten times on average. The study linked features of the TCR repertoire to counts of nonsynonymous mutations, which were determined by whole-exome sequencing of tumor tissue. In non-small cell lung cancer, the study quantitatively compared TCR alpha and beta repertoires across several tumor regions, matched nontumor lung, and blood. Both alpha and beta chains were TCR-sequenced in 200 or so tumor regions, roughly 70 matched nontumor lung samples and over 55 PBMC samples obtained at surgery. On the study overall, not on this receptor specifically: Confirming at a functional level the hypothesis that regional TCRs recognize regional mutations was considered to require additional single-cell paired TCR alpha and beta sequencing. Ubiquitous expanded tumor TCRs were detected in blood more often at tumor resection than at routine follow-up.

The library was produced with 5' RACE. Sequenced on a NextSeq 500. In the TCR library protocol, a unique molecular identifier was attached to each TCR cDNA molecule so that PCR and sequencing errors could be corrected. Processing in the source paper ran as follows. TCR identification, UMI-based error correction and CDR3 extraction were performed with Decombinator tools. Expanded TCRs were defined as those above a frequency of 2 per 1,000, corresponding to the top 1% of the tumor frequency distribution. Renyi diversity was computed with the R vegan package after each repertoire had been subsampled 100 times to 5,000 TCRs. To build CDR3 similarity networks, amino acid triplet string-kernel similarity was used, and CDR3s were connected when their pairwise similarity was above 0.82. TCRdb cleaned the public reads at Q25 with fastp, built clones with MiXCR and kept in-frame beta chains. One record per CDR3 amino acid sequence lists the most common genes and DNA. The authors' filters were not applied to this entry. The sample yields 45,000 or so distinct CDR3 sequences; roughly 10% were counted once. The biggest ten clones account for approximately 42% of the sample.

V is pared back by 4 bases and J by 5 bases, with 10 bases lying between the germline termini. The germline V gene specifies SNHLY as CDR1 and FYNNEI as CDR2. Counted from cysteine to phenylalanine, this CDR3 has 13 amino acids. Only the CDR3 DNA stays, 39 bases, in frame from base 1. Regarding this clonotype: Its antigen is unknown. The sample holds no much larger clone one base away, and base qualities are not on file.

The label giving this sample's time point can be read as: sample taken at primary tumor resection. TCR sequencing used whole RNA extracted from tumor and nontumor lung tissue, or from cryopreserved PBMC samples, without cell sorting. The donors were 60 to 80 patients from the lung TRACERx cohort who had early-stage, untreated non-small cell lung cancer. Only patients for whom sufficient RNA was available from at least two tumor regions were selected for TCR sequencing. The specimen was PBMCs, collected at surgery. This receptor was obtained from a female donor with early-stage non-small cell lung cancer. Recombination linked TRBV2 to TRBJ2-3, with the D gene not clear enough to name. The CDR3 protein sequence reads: CASSVNRGDTQYF. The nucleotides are TGTGCCAGCAGTGTTAATAGAGGAGATACGCAGTATTTT.